The next 19 T cell receptor beta chains were all read from a single sample in a study of blood T cells in healthy people across ages. A J-beta primer mix and a sample-barcoded 5' primer were used in a second PCR of about 7 to 12 cycles. TCRdb re-called the 5' RACE reads through MiXCR, storing one row per CDR3 protein. The sample consists of 750,000 to 950,000 distinct CDR3 sequences, roughly 50% of them appearing once. Specimen: blood. The receptors originated from a man older than 75 in good health.

There are a few counts of this clonotype. The chain is built from TRBV6-2 or TRBV6-3 and TRBJ1-3; D gene ambiguous. This CDR3 is 16 amino acids long. Germline values: CDR1 MNHEY, CDR2 SVGEGT. With 2 bases removed from V and 0 bases from J, the gap between germline ends came to 11 bases. The CDR3 DNA reads TGTGCCAGCAGTTACGGGCCAGCGACCTCTGGAAACACCATATATTTT. Translating it yields CASSYGPATSGNTIYF.

The rearrangement joins TRBV5-6 to TRBJ2-7; a weak D match, TRBD1 (6 bases). The CDR3 spans 16 residues. CDR1 and CDR2 from the germline V gene are SGHDT and YYEEEE. V was clipped by 3 bases and J by 6 bases, with 22 bases between them. The CDR3: CASSWNIQGRTSEQYF. The CDR3 DNA reads as TGTGCCAGCAGCTGGAACATCCAGGGGCGCACCTCCGAGCAGTACTTC.

The chain carries TRBV29-1 and TRBJ2-1; D call uncertain. Germline V lookup: CDR1 SQVTM, CDR2 ANQGSEA. Trimming removed 4 bases from V and 6 bases from J, with 7 bases in between. This CDR3 contains 11 residues. For the CDR3, the DNA is TGCAGCGTTGGACGGATCAATGAGCAGTTCTTC. It translates to CSVGRINEQFF.

A few counts support this clonotype. V and J are TRBV20-1 and TRBJ2-7, with 16 bases fitting TRBD2. Trimming cost V 3 bases and J 2 bases; bases outside gene matches: 1. The CDR3 has 15 amino acids. Germline V lookup: CDR1 DFQATT, CDR2 SNEGSKA (reference sequence). CDR3 sequence reads: CSARGTSGRAYEQYF. DNA for the CDR3: TGCAGTGCTAGGGGGACTAGCGGGAGGGCCTACGAGCAGTACTTC.

The rearrangement links TRBV3-1 to TRBJ2-1, with 11 bases lining up with TRBD2. There are 18 residues in the CDR3. V shed 4 bases, J shed 3 bases, and the junction held 11 bases outside the gene matches. Germline CDR1 is LGHDT and CDR2 is YNNKEL (reference sequence). CDR3 nucleotide sequence: TGTGCCAGCAGCCCTACTAGCGGGGGCGTTCGGGTCTACAATGAGCAGTTCTTC. Its protein is CASSPTSGGVRVYNEQFF.

This chain uses TRBV20-1 with TRBJ2-6; D is unresolved. Germline V lookup: CDR1 DFQATT, CDR2 SNEGSKA (reference sequence). This CDR3 comprises 15 residues. Between the trimmed V and J ends, which lost 0 bases and 5 bases, there was a span of 11 bases. The CDR3 region has the DNA TGCAGTGCTAGAGATAGGGCCTCGAGGGCCAACGTCCTGACTTTC. It encodes CSARDRASRANVLTF.

This clonotype was found a few times. The CDR3 region is CASSFGINQPQHF. The CDR3 bases are TGTGCCAGCAGCTTCGGCATAAATCAGCCCCAGCATTTT. The chain employs TRBV7-2 and TRBJ1-5; no firm D call. Germline V lookup: CDR1 SGHTA, CDR2 FQGNSA. V was shortened by 3 bases and J by 4 bases, with 7 bases between the two germline ends. The CDR3 has 13 residues. The full variable domain, rest sourced from reference TRBV7-2 and TRBJ1-5, is GAGVSQSPSNKVTEKGKDVELRCDPISGHTALYWYRQSLGQGLEFLIYFQGNSAPDKSGLPSDRFSAERTGGSVSTLTIQRTQQEDSAVYLCASSFGINQPQHFGDGTRLSIL.

Worth noting for this clonotype: Since a much larger clone is just one base distant, this may be a read error. This rearrangement joins TRBV29-1 to TRBJ1-2; perhaps TRBD1 as D (6 bases). The germline V and J ends were trimmed by 7 bases and 8 bases, with 20 bases remaining between them. Germline CDR1 is SQVTM and CDR2 is ANQGSEA. CDR3 length equals 13 residues. The CDR3 here is CSGEGGGVEGYTF. CDR3 DNA sequence: TGCAGCGGTGAGGGGGGAGGGGTCGAAGGCTACACCTTC. Supplemented by reference TRBV29-1 and TRBJ1-2, the full variable domain reads SAVISQKPSRDICQRGTSLTIQCQVDSQVTMMFWYRQQPGQSLTLIATANQGSEATYESGFVIDKFPISRPNLTFSTLTVSNMSPEDSSIYLCSGEGGGVEGYTFGSGTRLTVV.

CDR3 residues: CASSFGDTSIYEQYF. As DNA, the CDR3 is TGTGCCAGCAGTTTTGGGGACACCTCGATATACGAGCAGTACTTC. The chain joins TRBV12-3 or TRBV12-4 to TRBJ2-7; tentative D call: TRBD1 (6 bases). Trimming pared 3 bases from V and 4 bases from J, leaving 16 bases between. The CDR3 totals 15 residues.

Here the CDR3 reads CSAKVAGSAVGTQYF. As DNA, the CDR3 is TGCAGTGCTAAAGTAGCGGGAAGTGCGGTAGGAACCCAGTACTTC. The rearrangement joins TRBV20-1 to TRBJ2-5; 8 bases fit TRBD2. V was pared by 4 bases and J by 8 bases, with 15 bases of the junction left unmatched. CDR1 and CDR2 from the germline V gene are DFQATT and SNEGSKA (reference sequence). The CDR3 sequence is 15 residues long.

This chain joins TRBV11-2 and TRBJ2-5, with TRBD1 matching 9 bases. Germline trimming cut 5 bases from V and 3 bases from J; bases unmatched to any gene: 10. The CDR3 spans 16 residues. CDR1 and CDR2 from the germline V gene are SGHAT and FQNNGV. CDR3 loop: CASSLGTGKGEETQYF. In DNA, the CDR3 is TGTGCCAGCAGCCTTGGGACAGGGAAAGGGGAAGAGACCCAGTACTTC. The complete variable domain, with remaining parts taken from reference TRBV11-2 and TRBJ2-5, reads EAGVAQSPRYKIIEKRQSVAFWCNPISGHATLYWYQQILGQGPKLLIQFQNNGVVDDSQLPKDRFSAERLKGVDSTLKIQPAKLEDSAVYLCASSLGTGKGEETQYFGPGTRLLVL.

The DNA for the CDR3 is TGTGCCAGCAGTGACGGGGGAGTGGGGAATGAGCAGTTCTTC. Protein sequence: CASSDGGVGNEQFF. This chain joins TRBV6-2 or TRBV6-3 and TRBJ2-1; a possible D gene is TRBD2 (6 bases). CDR1 is MNHEY and CDR2 is SVGEGT in the germline V gene. The CDR3 is 14 residues long. The germline V and J ends were trimmed by 5 bases and 7 bases, with 15 bases remaining between them.

This chain joins TRBV27 and TRBJ1-1; D may be TRBD1 (6 bases). Germline CDR1 is MNHEY and CDR2 is SMNVEV (reference sequence). The V end was cut by 2 bases, the J end by 1 base, with 20 bases between. The CDR3 is 18 residues long. The DNA for the CDR3 is TGTGCCAGCAGTTTAAGGAACTACAGGGTAGTAGGGAACACTGAAGCTTTCTTT. Encoded protein: CASSLRNYRVVGNTEAFF.

This rearrangement joins TRBV7-2 to TRBJ2-3; 9 positions agree with TRBD2. V was pared by 1 base and J by 4 bases, with 9 bases of the junction left unmatched. This CDR3 has 17 amino acids. Germline CDR1 and CDR2: SGHTA and FQGNSA. The CDR3 here is CASSLVGLAGSSDTQYF. CDR3 nucleotides: TGTGCCAGCAGCTTAGTAGGTCTAGCGGGAAGCTCAGATACGCAGTATTTT.

This clonotype was counted only a few times. CDR3 nucleotides: TGTGCCAGCACCGGCGCAGGCTTGGGAGAGACCCAGTACTTC. The encoded protein is CASTGAGLGETQYF. This rearrangement joins TRBV6-1 to TRBJ2-4, with D uncertain. TRBJ2-5 matches the DNA end more closely, so the J call is doubtful. Germline V gives CDR1 MNHNS, CDR2 SASEGT. This CDR3 is built from 14 residues.

CDR3 nucleotides: TGTGCCAGCTGTTCACAGGGGGTGTGGGCTGAAGCTTTCTTT. It specifies CASCSQGVWAEAFF. The chain employs TRBV2 and TRBJ1-1; 8 nucleotides match TRBD1. Germline V gene lookup returns CDR1 SNHLY and CDR2 FYNNEI. V lost 8 bases and J lost 6; bases outside the gene matches: 11. This CDR3 contains 14 residues.

This clonotype appeared a few times. The chain is built from TRBV21-1 and TRBJ2-7; TRBD1 was called by the table and not checked on the DNA. TRBV21-1 is a known pseudogene. The length of the CDR3 is 18 residues. CDR3 DNA sequence: TGTGCCAGCAGCAAAGAAGGTGAACAGGGTCTGGCTGCGTACGAGCAGTACTTC. Translating gives CASSKEGEQGLAAYEQYF.

This clonotype came up a few times. The chain has TRBV5-6 and TRBJ2-1; TRBD2 agrees at 12 bases. Germline CDR1 and CDR2: SGHDT and YYEEEE. This CDR3 contains 23 residues. The J segment lost 4 bases and the V segment lost 2 bases, leaving 25 bases of the junction unmatched. For the CDR3, the DNA is TGTGCCAGCAGCTTAATAAAAATGGACGGTCTCTTGACTAGCGGGGGACCTTACAATGAGCAGTTCTTC. It specifies CASSLIKMDGLLTSGGPYNEQFF.

This clonotype was seen more than once but under ten times. This chain connects TRBV29-1 to TRBJ2-5; the match to TRBD2 covers 8 bases. The germline CDR1 and CDR2 sequences are SQVTM and ANQGSEA. This CDR3 is built from 13 residues. The ends lost 7 bases at V and 10 bases at J; junction bases unmatched: 14. CDR3 amino acids: CSGRGSGTLRQYF. In DNA, the CDR3 is TGCAGCGGCCGGGGTAGCGGGACCCTCCGCCAGTACTTC.